This T cell receptor (beta chain) originates from a study of blood T cell repertoires in COVID-19. Study context: Sites across the United States, Italy and Spain contributed samples from acute and convalescent COVID-19.

Sequenced by immunoSEQ multiplex PCR; TCRdb stores in-frame clones only, minus some. The top ten clones hold roughly 2.2% of a sample with about 220,000 clones, 85% of them seen once. This CDR3 has 20 amino acids. CDR1 and CDR2 (germline): SGHTA, FQGTGA. The J segment lost 0 bases and the V segment lost 4 bases, leaving 12 bases of the junction unmatched. The chain employs TRBV7-3 and TRBJ2-1, with TRBD2 matching 13 bases. The sequencing sample was made of peripheral blood. The sequence came from a woman in her sixties or seventies with COVID-19, enrolled during active disease. This chain's CDR3 is CASSYTGTSGVSSSYNEQFF. CDR3 nucleotide sequence: TGTGCCAGCAGCTATACCGGGACTAGCGGGGTTTCGAGCTCCTACAATGAGCAGTTCTTC.